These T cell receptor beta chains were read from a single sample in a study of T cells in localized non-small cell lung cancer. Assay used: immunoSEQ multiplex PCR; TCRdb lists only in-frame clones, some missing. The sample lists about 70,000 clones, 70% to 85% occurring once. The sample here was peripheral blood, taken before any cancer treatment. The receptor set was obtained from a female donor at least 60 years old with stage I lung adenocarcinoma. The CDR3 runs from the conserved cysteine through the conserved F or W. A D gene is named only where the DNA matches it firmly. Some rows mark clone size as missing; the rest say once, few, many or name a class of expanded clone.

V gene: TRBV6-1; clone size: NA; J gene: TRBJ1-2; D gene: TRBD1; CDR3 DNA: TGTGCCAGCATAGAAGGGGGCGACTATGGCTACACCTTC; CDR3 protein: CASIEGGDYGYTF
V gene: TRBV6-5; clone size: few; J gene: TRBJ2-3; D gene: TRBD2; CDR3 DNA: TGTGCCAGCAGTTACTTTGCGGGAGCGGGCACAGATACGCAGTATTTT; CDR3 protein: CASSYFAGAGTDTQYF
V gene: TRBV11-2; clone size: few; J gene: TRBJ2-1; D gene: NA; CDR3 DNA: TGTGCCAGCAGCGCGCGGCCTCCCAGGGAAGGTTCCTACAATGAGCAGTTCTTC; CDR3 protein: CASSARPPREGSYNEQFF
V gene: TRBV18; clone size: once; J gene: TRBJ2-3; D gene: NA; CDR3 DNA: TGTGCCAGCTCACCACAGGGTTCAGGGGCCGATACGCAGTATTTT; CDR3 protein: CASSPQGSGADTQYF
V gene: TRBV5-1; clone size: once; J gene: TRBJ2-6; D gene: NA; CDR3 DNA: TGCGCCAGCAGCTTATTAAACCCCTCTGGGGCCAACGTCCTGACTTTC; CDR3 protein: CASSLLNPSGANVLTF
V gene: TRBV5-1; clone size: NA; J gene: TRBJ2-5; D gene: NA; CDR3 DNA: TGCGCCAGCAGCCACGGACAGGGAGGGGAGACCCAGTACTTC; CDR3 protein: CASSHGQGGETQYF
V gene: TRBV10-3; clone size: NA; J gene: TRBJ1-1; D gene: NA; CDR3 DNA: TGTGCCACTGGGGACGCTGCCTTCGGAGCTGAAGCTTTCTTT; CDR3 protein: CATGDAAFGAEAFF
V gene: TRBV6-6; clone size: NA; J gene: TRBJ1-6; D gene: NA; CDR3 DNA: TGTGCCAGCAGCCAGAAACAGGGATCTAATTCACCCCTCCACTTT; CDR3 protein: CASSQKQGSNSPLHF
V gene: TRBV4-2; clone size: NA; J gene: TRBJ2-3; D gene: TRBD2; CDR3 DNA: TGTGCCAGCAGCCGATCTAGCGGACAATTTAGCACAGATACGCAGTATTTT; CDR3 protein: CASSRSSGQFSTDTQYF
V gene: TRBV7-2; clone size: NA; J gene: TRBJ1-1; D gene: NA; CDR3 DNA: TGTGCCAGCAGCTTAGGGAGGGCTGCTGAAGCTTTCTTT; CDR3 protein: CASSLGRAAEAFF
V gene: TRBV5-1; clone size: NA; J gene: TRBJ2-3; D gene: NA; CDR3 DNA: TGCGCCAGCAGCTTGGTCTTGAGGGGGAGCACAGATACGCAGTATTTT; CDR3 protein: CASSLVLRGSTDTQYF
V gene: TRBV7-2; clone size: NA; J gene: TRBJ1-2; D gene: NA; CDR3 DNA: TGTGCCAGCAGGACGGATCCCTATGGCTACACCTTC; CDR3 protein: CASRTDPYGYTF
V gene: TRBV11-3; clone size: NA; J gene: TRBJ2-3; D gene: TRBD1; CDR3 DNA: TGTGCCAGCAGCGCTCCGGACAGGCCAGATCCCCCCTTAGATACGCAGTATTTT; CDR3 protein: CASSAPDRPDPPLDTQYF
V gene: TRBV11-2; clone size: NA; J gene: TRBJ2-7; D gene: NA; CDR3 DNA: TGTGCCAGCAGCTCCTCCCAACAACGGCAGTACTTC; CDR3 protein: CASSSSQQRQYF
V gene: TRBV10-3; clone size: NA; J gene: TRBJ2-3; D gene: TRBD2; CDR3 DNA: TGTGCCATCAGTGAGTACAGAAGCGGGGGGGGGCCAGATACGCAGTATTTT; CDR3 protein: CAISEYRSGGGPDTQYF
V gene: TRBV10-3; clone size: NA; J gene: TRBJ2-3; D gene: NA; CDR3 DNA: TGTGCCATCAGTGCAGGTGGGGCAGATACGCAGTATTTT; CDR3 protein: CAISAGGADTQYF
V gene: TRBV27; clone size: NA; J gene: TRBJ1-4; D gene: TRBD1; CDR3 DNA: TGTGCCAGCAGACTCATCACCGGGACAGGGGAAGAAAAACTGTTTTTT; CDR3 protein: CASRLITGTGEEKLFF
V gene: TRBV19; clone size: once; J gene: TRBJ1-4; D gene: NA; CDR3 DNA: TGTGCCAGTAGTCCGGGATCATCAAGTGAAAAACTGTTTTTT; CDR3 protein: CASSPGSSSEKLFF
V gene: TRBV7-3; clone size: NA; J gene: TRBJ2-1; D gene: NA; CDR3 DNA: TGTGCCAGCAGCCGGGACTTGGGAGATGAGCAGTTCTTC; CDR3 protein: CASSRDLGDEQFF
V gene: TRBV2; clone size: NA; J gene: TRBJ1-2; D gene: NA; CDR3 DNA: TGTGCCAGCAGTGAAAGGTCGATCTATGGCTACACCTTC; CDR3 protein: CASSERSIYGYTF
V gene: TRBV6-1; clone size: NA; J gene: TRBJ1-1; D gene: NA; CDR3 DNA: TGTGCCAGCATCTTCACAGTGAACACTGAAGCTTTCTTT; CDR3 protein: CASIFTVNTEAFF
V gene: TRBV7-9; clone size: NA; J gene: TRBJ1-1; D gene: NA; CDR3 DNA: TGTGCCAGCAGCCGATACAGGTCTGGGGATGAAGCTTTCTTT; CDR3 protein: CASSRYRSGDEAFF
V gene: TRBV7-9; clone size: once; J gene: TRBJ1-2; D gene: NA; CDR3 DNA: TGTGCCAGCAGCCCCACGGGGTTGGAAGGCTACACCTTC; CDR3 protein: CASSPTGLEGYTF
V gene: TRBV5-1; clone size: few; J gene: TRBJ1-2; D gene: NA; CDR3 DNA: TGCGCCAGCAGCACAGCCCAGAGGGTGAGCTACACCTTC; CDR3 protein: CASSTAQRVSYTF
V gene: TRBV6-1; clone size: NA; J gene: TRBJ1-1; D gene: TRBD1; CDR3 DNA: TGTGCCAGCAGTCGGCAGGGGGGTGGCACTGAAGCTTTCTTT; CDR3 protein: CASSRQGGGTEAFF
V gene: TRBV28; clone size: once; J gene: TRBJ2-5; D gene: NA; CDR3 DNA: TGTGCCAGCAGTTTACCGCACCAAGAGACCCAGTACTTC; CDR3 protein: CASSLPHQETQYF
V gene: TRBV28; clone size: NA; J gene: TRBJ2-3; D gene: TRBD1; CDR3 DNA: TGTGCCAGCAGTAAGCAGACAGGGTCTTACACAGATACGCAGTATTTT; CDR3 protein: CASSKQTGSYTDTQYF
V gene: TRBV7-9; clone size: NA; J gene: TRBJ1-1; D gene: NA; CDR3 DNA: TGTGCCAGCAGCCCTGACCCAGGGTGGGGAACTGAAGCTTTCTTT; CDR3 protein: CASSPDPGWGTEAFF
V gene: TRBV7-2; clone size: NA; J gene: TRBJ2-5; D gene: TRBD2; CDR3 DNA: TGTGCCAGCAGCTTAGGCGTGCTAGCGGGAGCTGAGGAGACCCAGTACTTC; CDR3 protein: CASSLGVLAGAEETQYF
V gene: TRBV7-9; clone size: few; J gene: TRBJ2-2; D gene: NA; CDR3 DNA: TGTGCCAGCAGCTTGGGACAGAACACCGGGGAGCTGTTTTTT; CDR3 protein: CASSLGQNTGELFF
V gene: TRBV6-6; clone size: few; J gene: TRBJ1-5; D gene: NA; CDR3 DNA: TGTGCCAGCAGTTACGGCCAGGGCAATCAGCCCCAGCATTTT; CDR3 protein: CASSYGQGNQPQHF
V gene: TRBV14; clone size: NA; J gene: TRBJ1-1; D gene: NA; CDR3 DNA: TGTGCCAGCAGTCCGGACCCCGAGAACACTGAAGCTTTCTTT; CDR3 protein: CASSPDPENTEAFF
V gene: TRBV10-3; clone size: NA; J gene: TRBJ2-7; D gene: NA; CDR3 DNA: TGTGCCATCAGTGAGTCGGCTAGTCTAAGACTATACGAGCAGTACTTC; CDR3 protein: CAISESASLRLYEQYF
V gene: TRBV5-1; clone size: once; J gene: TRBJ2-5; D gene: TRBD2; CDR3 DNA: TGCGCCAGCAGCTTCCTAGCGGGGAGCCAAGAGACCCAGTACTTC; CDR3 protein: CASSFLAGSQETQYF
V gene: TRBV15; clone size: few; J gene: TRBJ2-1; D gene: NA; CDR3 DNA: TGTGCCACCAGCAGTCAGTTGGACAATGAGCAGTTCTTC; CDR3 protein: CATSSQLDNEQFF
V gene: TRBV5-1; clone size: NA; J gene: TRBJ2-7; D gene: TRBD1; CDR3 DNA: TGCGCCAGCAGCTTGGACCGGACAGGGGGCGACGAGCAGTACTTC; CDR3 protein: CASSLDRTGGDEQYF
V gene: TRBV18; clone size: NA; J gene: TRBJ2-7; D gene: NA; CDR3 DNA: TGTGCCAGCTCACGAGGGACGGAAAGCTCCTACGAGCAGTACTTC; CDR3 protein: CASSRGTESSYEQYF
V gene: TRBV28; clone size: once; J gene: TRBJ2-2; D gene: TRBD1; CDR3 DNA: TGTGCCAGCAGACCCGCCACGACAGGGACCGGGGAGCTGTTTTTT; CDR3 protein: CASRPATTGTGELFF
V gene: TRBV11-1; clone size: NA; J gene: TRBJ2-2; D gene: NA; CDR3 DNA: TGTGCCAGCAGCTCGTGGGGCCCTAGGGGCACCGGGGAGCTGTTTTTT; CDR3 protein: CASSSWGPRGTGELFF
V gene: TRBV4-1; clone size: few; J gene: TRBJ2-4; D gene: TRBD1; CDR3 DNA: TGCGCCAGCAGCCTGATCTTGGACAGGCTCGCCGTAAACATTCAGTACTTC; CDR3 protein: CASSLILDRLAVNIQYF
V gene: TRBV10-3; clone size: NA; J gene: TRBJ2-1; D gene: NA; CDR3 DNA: TGTGCCATCAGGTCCCCCAACTCCCCCGTTGGTGAGCAGTTCTTC; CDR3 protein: CAIRSPNSPVGEQFF
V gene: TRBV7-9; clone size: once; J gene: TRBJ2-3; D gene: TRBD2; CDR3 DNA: TGTGCCAGCAGCTCGGGACTAGCGGAGGGGGATACGCAGTATTTT; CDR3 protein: CASSSGLAEGDTQYF
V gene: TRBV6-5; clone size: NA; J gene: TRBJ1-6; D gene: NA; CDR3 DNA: TGTGCCAGCAGCAGATTCCACGCCGATAATTCACCCCTCCACTTT; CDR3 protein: CASSRFHADNSPLHF
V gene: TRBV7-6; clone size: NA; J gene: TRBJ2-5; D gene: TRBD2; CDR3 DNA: TGTGCCAGCAGCGTTCGGACTAGCGGGGAGACCCAGTACTTC; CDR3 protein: CASSVRTSGETQYF
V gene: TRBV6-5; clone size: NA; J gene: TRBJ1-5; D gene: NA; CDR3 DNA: TGTGCCAGCAGTCGGAACAGGGACAATCAGCCCCAGCATTTT; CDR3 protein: CASSRNRDNQPQHF
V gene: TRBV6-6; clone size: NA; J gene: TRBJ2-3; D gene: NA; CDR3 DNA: TGTGCCAGCGGGACTCTAGACAGGGGCACAGATACGCAGTATTTT; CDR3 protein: CASGTLDRGTDTQYF